The source of this T cell receptor (beta chain) is a study of blood T cells in healthy people across ages. Germline trimming cut 5 bases from V and 4 bases from J; bases unmatched to any gene: 13. The CDR3 is 17 residues long. Germline CDR1 MGHDK, CDR2 SYGVNS. Comments on this clonotype: Antigen unknown.

Ranging in age from roughly 6 to 90, the donors were healthy Caucasian individuals from Russia. Each donor gave around 9.6 milliliters of peripheral blood. Primed by a sample-barcoded 5' primer and a J-beta primer mix, a second PCR proceeded for 7 to 11 cycles. Using its own MiXCR run on the 5' RACE reads, TCRdb lists one record per CDR3 protein. The sample lists about 1,600,000 distinct CDR3 sequences, roughly 40% seen once, with under 8% in the top ten. Study outcomes and limitations: Diversity estimates drawn from one million T cells were deemed underestimates.

The source of this sequence is a woman aged 18 to 35 in good health. This chain links TRBV25-1 with TRBJ2-1; TRBD2 matches at 8 bases. Sequences were obtained from blood. CDR3 sequence reads: CASSPKSGGRKYNEQFF. The CDR3 DNA reads TGTGCCAGCAGTCCCAAATCTGGCGGGAGGAAGTACAATGAGCAGTTCTTC.